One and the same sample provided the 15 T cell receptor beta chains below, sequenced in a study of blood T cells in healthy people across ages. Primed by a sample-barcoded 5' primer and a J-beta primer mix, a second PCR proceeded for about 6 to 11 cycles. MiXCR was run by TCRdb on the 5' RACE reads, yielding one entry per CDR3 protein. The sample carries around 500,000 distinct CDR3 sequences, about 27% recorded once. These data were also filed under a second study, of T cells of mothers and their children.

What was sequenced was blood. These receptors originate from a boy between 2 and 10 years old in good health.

The CDR3 region has the DNA TGTGCCAGCAACTCGGACGTCGGGGAGCTGTTTTTT. Translating gives CASNSDVGELFF. This sequence joins TRBV2 and TRBJ2-2; D is undetermined. The germline V gene has CDR1 SNHLY and CDR2 FYNNEI. Trimming removed 7 bases at V and 7 bases at J, with 10 bases between. The CDR3 runs 12 residues. Filled out from reference TRBV2 and TRBJ2-2, the complete variable domain reads EPEVTQTPSHQVTQMGQEVILRCVPISNHLYFYWYRQILGQKVEFLVSFYNNEISEKSEIFDDQFSVERPDGSNFTLKIRSTKLEDSAMYFCASNSDVGELFFGEGSRLTVL.

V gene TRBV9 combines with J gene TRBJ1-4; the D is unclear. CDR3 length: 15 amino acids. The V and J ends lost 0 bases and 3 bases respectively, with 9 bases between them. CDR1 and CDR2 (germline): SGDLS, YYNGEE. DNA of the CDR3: TGTGCCAGCAGCGTAGATGGCGGAGCTAATGAAAAACTGTTTTTT. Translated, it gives CASSVDGGANEKLFF. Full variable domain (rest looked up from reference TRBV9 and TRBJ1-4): DSGVTQTPKHLITATGQRVTLRCSPRSGDLSVYWYQQSLDQGLQFLIQYYNGEERAKGNILERFSAQQFPDLHSELNLSSLELGDSALYFCASSVDGGANEKLFFGSGTQLSVL.

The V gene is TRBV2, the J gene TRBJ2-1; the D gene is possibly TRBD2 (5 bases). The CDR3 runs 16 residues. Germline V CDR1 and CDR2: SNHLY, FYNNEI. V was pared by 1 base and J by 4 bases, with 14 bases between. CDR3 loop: CASSEEFLTGYNEQFF. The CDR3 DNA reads TGTGCCAGCAGTGAAGAGTTTTTAACGGGGTACAATGAGCAGTTCTTC.

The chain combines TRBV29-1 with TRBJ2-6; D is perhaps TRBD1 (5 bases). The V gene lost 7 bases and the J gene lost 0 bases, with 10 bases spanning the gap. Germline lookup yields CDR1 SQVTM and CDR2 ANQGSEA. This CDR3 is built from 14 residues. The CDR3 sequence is CSAGTGSGANVLTF. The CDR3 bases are TGCAGCGCCGGAACAGGCTCTGGGGCCAACGTCCTGACTTTC.

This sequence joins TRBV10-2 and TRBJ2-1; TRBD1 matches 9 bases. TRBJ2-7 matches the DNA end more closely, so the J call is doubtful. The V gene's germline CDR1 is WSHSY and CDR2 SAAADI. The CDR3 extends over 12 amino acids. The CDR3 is CASMDRGYEQYF. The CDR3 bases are TGCGCCAGCATGGACAGGGGTTACGAGCAGTACTTC.

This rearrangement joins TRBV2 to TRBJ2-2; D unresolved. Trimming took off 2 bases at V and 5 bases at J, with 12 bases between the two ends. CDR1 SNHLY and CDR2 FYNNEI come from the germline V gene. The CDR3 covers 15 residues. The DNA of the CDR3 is TGTGCCAGCAGTGAACTTCTGGGTCTGACCGGGGAGCTGTTTTTT. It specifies CASSELLGLTGELFF.

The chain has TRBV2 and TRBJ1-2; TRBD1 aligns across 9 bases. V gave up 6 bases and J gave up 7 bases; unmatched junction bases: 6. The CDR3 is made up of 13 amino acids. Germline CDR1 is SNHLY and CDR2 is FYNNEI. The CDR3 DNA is TGTGCCAGCAGAAACAGGGGGCGCGGTGGCTACACCTTC. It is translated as CASRNRGRGGYTF.

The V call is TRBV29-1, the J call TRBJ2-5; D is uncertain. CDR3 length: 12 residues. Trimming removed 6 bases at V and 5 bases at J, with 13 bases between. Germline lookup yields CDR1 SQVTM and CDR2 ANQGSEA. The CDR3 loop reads CSVDDPGETQYF. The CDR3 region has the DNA TGCAGCGTCGACGACCCTGGGGAGACCCAGTACTTC.

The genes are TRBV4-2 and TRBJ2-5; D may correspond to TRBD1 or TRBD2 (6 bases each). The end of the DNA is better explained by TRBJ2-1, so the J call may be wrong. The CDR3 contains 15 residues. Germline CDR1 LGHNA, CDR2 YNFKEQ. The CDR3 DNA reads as TGTGCCAGCAGCCAAGACGTGCAGGAGGGGGATGAGCAGTTCTTC. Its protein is CASSQDVQEGDEQFF.

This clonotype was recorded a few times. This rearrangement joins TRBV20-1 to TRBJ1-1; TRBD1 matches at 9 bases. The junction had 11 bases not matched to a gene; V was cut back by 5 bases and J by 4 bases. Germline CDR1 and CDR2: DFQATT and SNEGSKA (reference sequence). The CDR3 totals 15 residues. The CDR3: CSARSTGGWSTEAFF. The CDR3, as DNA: TGCAGTGCTCGATCGACAGGGGGGTGGAGCACTGAAGCTTTCTTT.

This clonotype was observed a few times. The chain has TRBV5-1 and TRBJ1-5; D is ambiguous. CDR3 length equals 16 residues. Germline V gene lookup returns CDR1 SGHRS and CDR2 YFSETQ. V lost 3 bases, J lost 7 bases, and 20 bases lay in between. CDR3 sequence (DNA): TGCGCCAGCAGCTCCAGGCCCCTGGGTGCAGACCAGCCCCAGCATTTT. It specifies CASSSRPLGADQPQHF.

In DNA form, the CDR3 reads TGTGCCAGCTCAGTACAGCGGGGGACAGATACGCAGTATTTT. Its protein product is CASSVQRGTDTQYF. The gene calls are TRBV18 and TRBJ2-3; 8 nucleotides line up with TRBD2. CDR3 size: 14 residues. The trim removed 5 bases at V and 3 bases at J, leaving 4 bases unmatched. The germline gives CDR1 KGHSH, CDR2 LQKENI. The variable domain in full, with the rest retrieved from reference TRBV18 and TRBJ2-3, is NAGVMQNPRHLVRRRGQEARLRCSPMKGHSHVYWYRQLPEEGLKFMVYLQKENIIDESGMPKERFSAEFPKEGPSILRIQQVVRGDSAAYFCASSVQRGTDTQYFGPGTRLTVL.

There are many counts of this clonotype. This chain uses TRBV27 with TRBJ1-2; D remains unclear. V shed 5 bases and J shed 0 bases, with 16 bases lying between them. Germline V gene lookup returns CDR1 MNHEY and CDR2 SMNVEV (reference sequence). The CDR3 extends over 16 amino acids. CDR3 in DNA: TGTGCCAGCAGTGATACCGCTGTGGGCTCTAACTATGGCTACACCTTC. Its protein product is CASSDTAVGSNYGYTF.

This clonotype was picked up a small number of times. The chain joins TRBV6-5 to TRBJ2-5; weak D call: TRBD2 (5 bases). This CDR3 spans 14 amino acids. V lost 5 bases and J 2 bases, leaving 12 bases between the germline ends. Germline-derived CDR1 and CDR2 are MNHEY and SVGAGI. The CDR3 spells CASSIAQPQETQYF. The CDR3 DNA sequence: TGTGCCAGCAGTATAGCGCAGCCTCAAGAGACCCAGTACTTC.

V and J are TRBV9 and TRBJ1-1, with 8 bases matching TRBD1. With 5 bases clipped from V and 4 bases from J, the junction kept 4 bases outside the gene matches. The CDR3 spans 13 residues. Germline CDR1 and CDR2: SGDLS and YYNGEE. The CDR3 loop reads CASSGTGLTEAFF. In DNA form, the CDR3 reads TGTGCCAGCAGTGGGACAGGTCTCACTGAAGCTTTCTTT.